The 14 T cell receptor beta chains listed next were all sequenced from one sample in a study of blood T cell repertoires in COVID-19. Data came from immunoSEQ multiplex PCR; TCRdb stores just in-frame clones and leaves some out. The data show about 270,000 clones, with around 85% seen just once and 12% held by the top ten. Sequencing was performed on peripheral blood. The receptors originated from a woman aged 25 to 45 with COVID-19, enrolled during active disease.

The genes are TRBV27 and TRBJ1-5; D is uncertain. Trimming cost V 0 bases and J 1 base, with 7 bases left between them. The CDR3 extends over 15 amino acids. The germline gives CDR1 MNHEY, CDR2 SMNVEV (reference sequence). CDR3 bases: TGTGCCAGCAGTTTATCGGGCCGCAGCAATCAGCCCCAGCATTTT. It is translated as CASSLSGRSNQPQHF.

This sequence joins TRBV7-9 and TRBJ1-2, with no clear D. Germline-derived CDR1 and CDR2 are SEHNR and FQNEAQ (reference sequence). The V end lost 1 base, the J end lost 4 bases, and 7 bases lay between the germline ends. The CDR3 sequence is 13 residues long. DNA for the CDR3: TGTGCCAGCAGCTTAGAGGACTTCTATGGCTACACCTTC. This encodes CASSLEDFYGYTF.

The V gene is TRBV2, the J gene TRBJ2-7; D is possibly TRBD2 (7 bases). Germline V gene sequence: CDR1 SNHLY, CDR2 FYNNEI. Trimming took 7 bases from V and 5 from J, leaving 15 bases between them. The length of the CDR3 is 13 residues. CDR3 sequence reads: CASIHGGLNEQYF. The CDR3 DNA reads as TGTGCCAGCATTCACGGGGGGCTGAACGAGCAGTACTTC.

The V gene is TRBV4-1, the J gene TRBJ2-5; maybe TRBD1 (5 bases). V lost 10 bases and J 5 bases, leaving 20 bases between the germline ends. Germline V gene lookup returns CDR1 MGHRA and CDR2 YSYEKL. The CDR3 extends over 14 amino acids. CDR3 sequence reads: CATADSGFGETQYF. DNA of the CDR3: TGCGCCACGGCCGATTCAGGGTTTGGGGAGACCCAGTACTTC.

The chain is built from TRBV15 and TRBJ2-3; 7 bases match TRBD2. J was trimmed by 0 bases and V by 2 bases; bases with no gene match: 8. The CDR3 sequence is 17 residues long. The germline CDR1 and CDR2 sequences are LNHNV and YYDKDF (reference sequence). The CDR3 region has the DNA TGTGCCACCAGCAGACTGGGCGGGGGACCTAGCACAGATACGCAGTATTTT. Amino acid sequence: CATSRLGGGPSTDTQYF.

In its sample, this clone was seen a few times. This chain uses TRBV7-2 with TRBJ1-5; 8 nucleotides agree with TRBD1. There are 15 residues in the CDR3. Trimming took 0 bases from V and 2 from J; bases not matched to a gene: 0. Germline lookup yields CDR1 SGHTA and CDR2 FQGNSA. DNA of the CDR3: TGTGCCAGCAGCTTAGCGGGACAGGGCAATCAGCCCCAGCATTTT. It translates to CASSLAGQGNQPQHF. Looking up the rest from reference TRBV7-2 and TRBJ1-5 gives the full variable domain: GAGVSQSPSNKVTEKGKDVELRCDPISGHTALYWYRQSLGQGLEFLIYFQGNSAPDKSGLPSDRFSAERTGGSVSTLTIQRTQQEDSAVYLCASSLAGQGNQPQHFGDGTRLSIL.

The V and J genes are TRBV5-6 and TRBJ1-2; no reliable D call. V was clipped by 0 bases and J by 0 bases, with 12 bases between them. The V gene's germline CDR1 is SGHDT and CDR2 YYEEEE. The CDR3 contains 16 residues. The CDR3 spells CASSLALAGTNYGYTF. Written as DNA, the CDR3 is TGTGCCAGCAGCTTGGCCCTGGCAGGTACTAACTATGGCTACACCTTC.

The genes are TRBV18 and TRBJ2-1; 11 nucleotides line up with TRBD2. The germline CDR1 and CDR2 sequences are KGHSH and LQKENI. The V and J ends lost 4 bases and 8 bases, in that order; junction bases with no gene match: 7. CDR3 size: 15 residues. CDR3 sequence: CASSRTSGGVDEQFF. The DNA for the CDR3 is TGTGCCAGCTCACGAACTAGCGGGGGTGTAGATGAGCAGTTCTTC.

This clone was detected only a few times. The chain joins TRBV19 to TRBJ1-6, with TRBD1 matching over 8 bases. Germline V CDR1 and CDR2: LNHDA, SQIVND (reference sequence). The CDR3 sequence is 15 residues long. V lost 3 bases to trimming and J lost 10 bases; unmatched junction nucleotides: 8. The CDR3 loop is CASSINGQGRSPLHF. CDR3 coding DNA: TGTGCCAGTAGTATTAACGGACAGGGACGATCACCCCTCCACTTT. The full variable domain, in which reference TRBV19 and TRBJ1-6 provide the parts outside the CDR3, is DGGITQSPKYLFRKEGQNVTLSCEQNLNHDAMYWYRQDPGQGLRLIYYSQIVNDFQKGDIAEGYSVSREKKESFPLTVTSAQKNPTAFYLCASSINGQGRSPLHFGNGTRLTVT.

The CDR3 loop is CASSPPSPIPGGPSQYF. DNA for the CDR3: TGTGCCAGCTCACCACCGAGCCCCATTCCGGGGGGTCCCTCGCAGTATTTT. The V and J genes are TRBV18 and TRBJ2-3, with TRBD2 identical over 7 bases. Germline V lookup: CDR1 KGHSH, CDR2 LQKENI. Germline trimming cut 0 bases from V and 10 bases from J; bases unmatched to any gene: 16. This CDR3 comprises 17 residues.

This sequence joins TRBV4-2 and TRBJ2-5; 13 nucleotides align to TRBD2. The V and J ends lost 3 bases and 0 bases, in that order; junction bases with no gene match: 10. There are 19 residues in the CDR3. Germline V gives CDR1 LGHNA, CDR2 YNFKEQ. The CDR3 region is CASSHGAGTSGAYQETQYF. The CDR3 coding sequence is TGTGCCAGCAGCCATGGGGCCGGGACTAGCGGGGCGTACCAAGAGACCCAGTACTTC.

The V and J genes are TRBV5-1 and TRBJ2-7, with D perhaps TRBD1 (5 bases). Germline V gene data show CDR1 as SGHRS and CDR2 as YFSETQ. The V end lost 7 bases, the J end lost 3 bases, and 20 bases lay between the germline ends. This CDR3 spans 15 amino acids. For the CDR3, the DNA is TGCGCCAGCCACCACACAGGTTTGAACCGCTACGAGCAGTACTTC. Translation gives CASHHTGLNRYEQYF. Full variable domain (rest looked up from reference TRBV5-1 and TRBJ2-7): KAGVTQTPRYLIKTRGQQVTLSCSPISGHRSVSWYQQTPGQGLQFLFEYFSETQRNKGNFPGRFSGRQFSNSRSEMNVSTLELGDSALYLCASHHTGLNRYEQYFGPGTRLTVT.

The rearrangement links TRBV18 to TRBJ1-6, with unresolved D. Trimming left V 5 bases short and J 10 bases short, with 9 bases between. This CDR3 comprises 12 residues. Germline V gives CDR1 KGHSH, CDR2 LQKENI. In DNA form, the CDR3 reads TGTGCCAGCTCATTCCCAGGATCACCCCTCCACTTT. It yields the protein CASSFPGSPLHF.

This clone was seen more than once but under ten times. This chain uses TRBV7-9 with TRBJ2-5, with TRBD2 matching over 12 bases. Germline CDR1 is SEHNR and CDR2 is FQNEAQ (reference sequence). This CDR3 comprises 16 residues. V lost 6 bases and J lost 2; bases outside the gene matches: 7. CDR3 region: CASRRGLAGKQETQYF. The CDR3 DNA reads TGTGCCAGCAGACGCGGACTAGCGGGAAAACAAGAGACCCAGTACTTC. Full variable domain (outside the CDR3, taken from reference TRBV7-9 and TRBJ2-5): DTGVSQNPRHKITKRGQNVTFRCDPISEHNRLYWYRQTLGQGPEFLTYFQNEAQLEKSRLLSDRFSAERPKGSFSTLEIQRTEQGDSAMYLCASRRGLAGKQETQYFGPGTRLLVL.